This paragraph reports one TCR beta chain. The data were taken from a study of blood T cell repertoires in COVID-19. Study-wide context: The origin of the acute and convalescent COVID-19 samples was the United States, Italy and Spain.

Residents of about two dozen US areas, aged about 18 to 95 years, made up the participants. The CDR3 has 15 residues. The V gene lost 2 bases and the J gene lost 1 base, with 9 bases spanning the gap. Germline loops: CDR1 MNHNS, CDR2 SASEGT. Method: immunoSEQ multiplex PCR; TCRdb's copy keeps in-frame clones and lacks some. The top ten clones hold roughly 9.4% of a sample with about 400,000 clones, around nine tenths of them seen once. The clonotype was recovered from a woman in her fifties or sixties who had recovered from COVID-19. V and J are TRBV6-1 and TRBJ1-5; no clear D gene. What was sequenced was PBMCs or T cells enriched from blood (not recorded which). CDR3 amino acids: CASSESGSSNQPQHF. The CDR3 region has the DNA TGTGCCAGCAGTGAAAGCGGTTCGAGCAATCAGCCCCAGCATTTT.